This TCR beta chain was recorded in a study of cytomegalovirus exposure and HLA in healthy donors (dated by TCRdb to 2016 to 2017). For context, the study as a whole: According to an earlier analysis of a few hundred of the donors, some 170 million T cells yielded some 110 million unique TCR beta sequences and more than 250 Gb of sequence data. About 300 gigabases of sequencing data and around 85 million unique TCR sequences made up an early release that covered approximately 650 HLA-typed donors. The genetic ancestry cluster associated with self-reported Caucasian donors included 80% to 90% of the 300 to 400 genotyped donors. The aim of the study was to test whether cataloging public T cell receptors could identify signatures of past pathogen exposure. The study used immunosequencing to profile the T cell repertoires of about 670 subjects and linked those repertoires to cytomegalovirus serostatus. Besides the first cohort of around 700 subjects, a separate validation cohort made up of over a hundred different subjects was used. To predict cytomegalovirus infection status, the study brought together high-throughput TCR immunosequencing, statistical association of individual TCRs with disease status, and machine learning. To study patterns of TCR occurrence, a later analysis re-analyzed previously published TCR beta repertoires from just over 650 donors and added high-resolution HLA genotyping. Rather than drawing on any new phenotypic data, the later analysis identified candidate immune exposures from TCR beta sequences and the way those sequences occurred across donors. An earlier analysis of several hundred of the donors used high-throughput TCR beta sequencing to judge whether each TCR beta V gene segment behaved as functional or pseudogenic. Donor age, sex, ethnicity and CMV serostatus were compiled alongside the repertoire data. Genome-wide SNP genotypes for about 60% of the roughly 670 donors were used in a later genetic analysis, which treated that subset as a discovery cohort. Every repertoire in the discovery cohort had been generated on one and the same sequencing platform. HLA typing covered class I and class II loci at four-digit resolution. The number of typed donors differed by locus: roughly 629-640 for A, B, C, DRB1 and DQB1; 522 for DQA1; 606 for DPA1; and about 450 for DPB1. Four to six DR-DQ haplotypes were handled as single units for association and clustering, since linkage in the cohort was strong. On average, roughly 200,000 unique TCR beta nucleotide sequences were sequenced per donor among a few hundred genotyped donors of the cohort, with around 19% of those sequences being non-productive. The research as a whole found: Assigning TCR associations to individual alleles was difficult when HLA alleles, especially DR and DQ, strongly co-occurred. In this cohort, only TCR beta chains were sequenced, and detectable features were limited by the absence of alpha or paired-chain data. A few of the identified cytomegalovirus-associated TCR beta chains were confirmed in vitro to be specific for cytomegalovirus antigens. Broadly in line with IMGT annotations, most TCR beta V segments showed up in productive rearrangements about 87% or about 30% of the time in an earlier analysis of about 500 of the donors. While some public TCRs were present in many individuals, most TCR sequences turned up only very rarely across donors. Compared with equally common non-associated chains, HLA-associated TCR beta chains in a later analysis were more clonally expanded and had lower generation probabilities. Some IMGT-functional V segments, including TRBV6-2 and TRBV6-3, could not be told apart with the 87-base-pair reads, so those segments were excluded. According to a later genetic analysis, donors in an Asian-associated ancestry cluster had fewer N-insertions in productive TCRs than the roughly 700-donor mean. In a later analysis, the rate of TCR association differed among HLA loci, with DRB1 alleles having the most associated TCRs and HLA-C alleles having the fewest. A further reported finding was that TCR beta sequences accurately predicted the HLA-A and HLA-B alleles for most subjects in the first cohort. A group of highly shared sequence variants was considered likely to be a technical artifact of the sequencing pipeline. Because HLA typing was missing for some donors at each locus, association tests included only the typed subset. Sequencing depth was assumed to be roughly uniform across donors in the presence/absence analyses, though that assumption may not hold. According to a later analysis, parvovirus B19, influenza, CMV and Epstein-Barr virus appeared linked to several top co-occurrence clusters. The earlier analysis of about 600 of the donors excluded 15 to 20 rarely observed V segments, including chromosome 9 orphons, because counts were too low. A total of fewer than 200 TCR beta chains were listed by the study as associated with cytomegalovirus. Linkage disequilibrium might explain the correlated functional status among segregating V segments, but an unknown experimental factor could not be ruled out. The classifier was reported to diagnose cytomegalovirus status with high specificity and sensitivity in both the original and validation cohorts. An association between a missense DCLRE1C variant and V-gene and J-gene trimming of TCR beta chains was found in a later genetic analysis and replicated in an independent cohort. CMV serostatus was the only immune exposure information available for the cohort. Specific HLA alleles were associated with some 15,000 TCR beta sequences at a false discovery rate of 0.05 in a later analysis. In a later analysis, most CMV-associated TCR beta chains were found to appear HLA-restricted, with HLA associations seemingly driven largely by CMV exposure. According to the authors, the approach could potentially be generalized to other disease states and immunological phenotypes.

In regard to this clone: The clone's antigen remains unknown. No base-level quality is on record; no much larger clone is a single base apart.

Trimming at the junction amounts to 2 bases on V and 1 base on J, and the germline ends lie 9 bases apart. The germline V gene specifies LGHNA as CDR1 and YNFKEQ as CDR2. The CDR3 has 14 amino acids, counting the end cysteine and valine. Left in the record is the CDR3 DNA by itself, 42 bases read in frame from the first base. The cohort consisted of hundreds of healthy bone marrow donors. All cohort members were sampled while nominally healthy, although unrecorded immune exposures were likely present. The donor tested CMV seropositive, placing the donor among the 290 or so seropositive members of the cohort. A peripheral blood sample was collected from each donor, and TCR beta sequencing was performed on peripheral blood mononuclear cells. The Qiagen DNeasy Blood Extraction Kit was used to extract genomic DNA from the blood cell samples. Library preparation employed the immunoSEQ multiplex PCR assay. For the multiplex PCR, a mixture combining 60 forward primers for TCR Vbeta segments and 13 reverse primers for TCR Jbeta segments was used. The CDR3 region of rearranged TCR beta genes was amplified from genomic DNA with a multiplex PCR assay. The amplified TCR beta libraries were sequenced on the Illumina HiSeq System as 87-base-pair reads. The study's processing was this. A later analysis counted about 82 million unique TCR beta chains across the 550 to 800 repertoires, and 10 million to 11 million of these chains were shared by at least two donors. A nearest-neighbor algorithm error-corrected the raw reads and collapsed the reads into unique sequences, merging closely related sequences to remove PCR and sequencing errors. V, D and J gene segments were assigned by aligning CDR3 sequences to IMGT reference sequences. Each retained sequence needed at least a six-nucleotide match to both a V gene segment and a J gene segment. Rearrangements were called productive when the CDR3 lacked stop codons and stayed in frame with V and J; all others were non-productive. Following IMGT convention, CDR3 was defined as the stretch from the second conserved V-encoded cysteine to the conserved J-encoded phenylalanine. Sequences without an unambiguous match to a single V gene segment were excluded from the earlier analysis of approximately 560 of the donors. In an earlier analysis of roughly 600 of the donors, a V segment was called functional when productive rearrangements were above 56.7%, and segregating when the standard deviation between donors exceeded 5%. A statistical classification framework was built to diagnose cytomegalovirus status from the catalog of TCR beta chain sequences. In a later analysis, V and J genes were assigned by comparing TCR nucleotide sequences against IMGT/GENE-DB human TR gene sequences. A later analysis assigned CDR3 sequences and most-parsimonious VDJ recombination scenarios with the TCRdist pipeline. A later analysis defined each TCR beta chain by its CDR3 amino acid sequence plus V-gene family, and excluded reads lacking a unique V-gene family. In a later analysis, nearly 600 highly shared, low-generation-probability nucleotide sequences were removed to address suspected cross-contamination and a sequencing artifact. In a later analysis, a clonal expansion index was calculated for each public chain from normalized within-repertoire ranks of inferred template counts. A later analysis computed generation probabilities with a VDJ recombination model fitted to out-of-frame rearrangements, and checked the results against IGoR. A later analysis scored TCR-TCR, TCR-HLA and TCR-CMV co-occurrence with hypergeometric tests, applying a repertoire-size bias correction to TCR pairs. In a later analysis, false discovery rates were estimated by permuting HLA or CMV assignments 20 times. In a later analysis, co-occurring TCRs were grouped with DBSCAN, and TCRdist sequence similarity was added when clustering was performed within HLA-allele-positive subsets. Co-occurrence clustering excluded repertoires with fewer than 30,000 or more than 120,000 public chains, plus five with anomalous nucleotide sharing. TCRdb took over this immuneACCESS table, retaining in-frame rearrangements with V and J assigned. Such tables are incomplete; in checked studies, under half of the missing clones stem from an unresolved V gene, and the remainder is unexplained. V and J calls and clone size come straight from that table; D and trimming were deduced from the DNA. The sample yields roughly 160,000 clones; around 83% were counted once. Approximately 2.5% of the sample lies in the top ten.

This chain joins TRBV4-2 to TRBJ2-7, and possibly TRBD1, on 6 matching bases. The TCR was taken from a man younger than 40 in good health and CMV-seropositive. The sample was PBMCs. CDR3 region: CASSQSTGSYEQYV. The nucleotide sequence reads as follows: TGTGCCAGCAGCCAATCTACAGGGTCCTACGAGCAGTACGTC.